This T cell receptor (beta chain) was found in a study of cytomegalovirus exposure and HLA in healthy donors. Study-level information: The same platform as the roughly 700 first-cohort repertoires was used for the 130 or so validation repertoires, a later analysis reported.

Germline CDR1 reads MGHDK; CDR2 reads SYGVNS. This CDR3 has 15 amino acids. V was pared by 1 base and J by 1 base, with 8 bases between. The table came from immunoSEQ multiplex PCR; TCRdb's copy has only in-frame clones and leaves some out. The sample carries 300,000 or so clones, nearly 90% recorded once. A note on this clone: Its antigen is undetermined.

General study findings and limits: Associated with cytomegalovirus, according to the listing, were 150 to 200 TCR beta chains. With high specificity and sensitivity, the classifier reportedly diagnosed cytomegalovirus status.

The chain joins TRBV25-1 to TRBJ1-5; D remains ambiguous. The sequence came from a man under 40 in good health and CMV-seronegative. The sample comprised PBMCs. This CDR3 is CASSESRVSNQPQHF. The CDR3 nucleotides are TGTGCCAGCAGTGAATCACGAGTGAGCAATCAGCCCCAGCATTTT.